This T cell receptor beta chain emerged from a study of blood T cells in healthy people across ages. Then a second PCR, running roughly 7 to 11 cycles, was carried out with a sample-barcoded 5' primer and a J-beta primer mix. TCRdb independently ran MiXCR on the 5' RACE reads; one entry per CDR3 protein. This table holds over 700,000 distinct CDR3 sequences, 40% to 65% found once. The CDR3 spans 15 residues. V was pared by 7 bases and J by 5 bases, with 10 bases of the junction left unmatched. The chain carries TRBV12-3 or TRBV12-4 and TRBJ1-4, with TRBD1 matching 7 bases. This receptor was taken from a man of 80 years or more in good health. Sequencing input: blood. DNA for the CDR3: TGTGCCAGCACTACTCGACAGGGTCAGAATGAAAAACTGTTTTTT. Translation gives CASTTRQGQNEKLFF.